The entry below gives a single TCR beta chain sequence along with its context. This sample stems from a study of T-cell reconstitution after alpha-beta-depleted transplantation in children. The CDR3 contains 13 residues. The germline V gene has CDR1 MRHNA and CDR2 SNTAGT. V lost 5 bases and J lost 6, with 11 bases in between. During its preparation, the TCRbeta library received unique molecular identifiers. TCRdb re-called the PCR reads with MiXCR, one entry per CDR3 protein. The table has about 610,000 distinct CDR3 sequences, 8% to 11% seen once. The V and J genes are TRBV6-4 and TRBJ2-1; perhaps TRBD1 as D (6 bases). This material consisted of PBMCs from the stem cell graft donor, taken from the stem cell graft. This receptor was taken from a human donor who donated a stem cell graft to a child with acute myeloid leukemia. CDR3 in amino acids: CASSQTGSNEQFF. CDR3 in DNA: TGTGCCAGCAGTCAGACAGGTTCCAATGAGCAGTTCTTC.